This entry features one T cell receptor beta chain sequence. The source of the sample is a study of T cell responses to AZD1222 COVID-19 vaccine. The data were produced by immunoSEQ multiplex PCR, yet TCRdb's version contains in-frame clones alone and is incomplete. The sample yields tens of thousands of clones, 80% to 90% seen once. This CDR3 has 15 residues. J was trimmed by 6 bases and V by 1 base; bases with no gene match: 7. Germline V gene sequence: CDR1 SGHAT, CDR2 FQNNGV. The sample was peripheral blood, taken on day 0 of AZD1222 vaccination. The clonotype was recovered from an adult in good health. The V call is TRBV11-2, the J call TRBJ2-7; the match to TRBD1 covers 9 bases. The CDR3 sequence: CASSLGLDRGGEQYF. As DNA, the CDR3 is TGTGCCAGCAGCTTAGGTCTGGACAGGGGCGGCGAGCAGTACTTC.